Below are 17 T cell receptor beta chains sequenced from a single sample in a study of T-cell memory formation after mild COVID-19. A single record per CDR3 protein comes from TCRdb applying MiXCR to the 5' RACE reads. The table has tens of thousands of distinct CDR3 sequences, about 15% seen once. The specimen was PBMCs or a T cell subset sorted from them (not recorded which). The receptors stem from a man younger than 30 who had mild COVID-19 (a few samples of this study predate the infection). Cell type and time point are not known.

This clonotype occurred a few times. The CDR3 sequence: CAISEGRNYEQYF. The CDR3 region has the DNA TGTGCCATCAGCGAGGGGCGAAACTACGAGCAGTACTTC. This chain connects TRBV10-3 to TRBJ2-7, with D perhaps given as TRBD1 or TRBD2 (5 bases each). Germline-derived CDR1 and CDR2 are ENHRY and SYGVKD. The CDR3 is 13 residues long. The V and J ends lost 6 bases and 3 bases respectively, with 12 bases between them.

The chain is built from TRBV4-3 and TRBJ2-1; D unclear. The ends were cut back, 1 base at V and 6 bases at J, with 4 bases in the middle. Germline assignment: CDR1 LGHNA and CDR2 YSLEER. CDR3 length: 12 amino acids. CDR3 sequence reads: CASSQVANEQFF. The CDR3 nucleotides read TGCGCCAGCAGCCAAGTTGCCAATGAGCAGTTCTTC.

The V gene is TRBV15, the J gene TRBJ1-2, with D tentatively TRBD1 (5 bases). V was trimmed by 5 bases and J by 7 bases, leaving 11 bases between them. Germline CDR1 reads LNHNV; CDR2 reads YYDKDF (reference sequence). The CDR3 spans 12 residues. As DNA, the CDR3 is TGTGCCACCAGCGTGGGGGGTATTGGCTACACCTTC. It codes for CATSVGGIGYTF.

The table lists this clonotype with many counts. The chain has TRBV6-4 and TRBJ2-1; 14 bases match TRBD2. The CDR3 runs 15 residues. The V gene end was trimmed by 0 bases and the J gene end by 8 bases; junction bases not matched to a gene: 0. CDR1 is MRHNA and CDR2 is SNTAGT in the germline V gene. In nucleotides, the CDR3 is TGTGCCAGCAGTGACTCGACTAGCGGGGGGGATGAGCAGTTCTTC. This encodes CASSDSTSGGDEQFF.

This clonotype was recorded a few times. V gene TRBV10-3 combines with J gene TRBJ2-6; D not certain. Looked up from germline, CDR1 is ENHRY and CDR2 is SYGVKD. V lost 10 bases and J 0 bases, leaving 13 bases between the germline ends. The CDR3 is 15 amino acids. In DNA, the CDR3 is TGTGCCACGCTAGGCGGAAGCTCTGGGGCCAACGTCCTGACTTTC. It specifies CATLGGSSGANVLTF.

This clonotype came up a few times. V and J are TRBV7-9 and TRBJ2-1, with 12 positions matching TRBD1. Looked up from germline, CDR1 is SEHNR and CDR2 is FQNEAQ (reference sequence). V dropped 4 bases and J dropped 5; count of bases not matched to a gene: 6. The CDR3 length is 16 residues. The CDR3 bases are TGTGCCAGCAGCTCTCCGGGACAGGGGGCTAACAATGAGCAGTTCTTC. It encodes CASSSPGQGANNEQFF.

This clonotype has a handful of counts. The chain uses TRBV9 and TRBJ2-7, with 9 bases lining up with TRBD1. In germline, CDR1 is SGDLS, CDR2 YYNGEE. This CDR3 spans 15 amino acids. The V segment lost 4 bases and the J segment 2 bases; nucleotides outside the gene matches: 7. The CDR3 is CASSRGGQGTYEQYF. CDR3 in DNA: TGTGCCAGCAGCCGGGGAGGACAGGGGACCTACGAGCAGTACTTC.

The chain carries TRBV9 and TRBJ2-7; TRBD2 agrees at 13 bases. Trimming removed 0 bases from V and 6 bases from J; junction bases left unmatched: 12. CDR3 size: 18 residues. Looked up from germline, CDR1 is SGDLS and CDR2 is YYNGEE. CDR3 region: CASSVAMTSGGTSGEQYV. Here the CDR3 DNA reads TGTGCCAGCAGCGTAGCTATGACTAGCGGGGGGACCTCGGGCGAGCAGTACGTC.

Only a few counts were recorded for this clonotype. The J gene is TRBJ1-1, the V gene TRBV7-3; no clear D. CDR3 length: 13 residues. Germline V lookup: CDR1 SGHTA, CDR2 FQGTGA. V was shortened by 2 bases and J by 0 bases, with 4 bases between the two germline ends. The CDR3 coding sequence is TGTGCCAGCAGCTTATTGGTGAACACTGAAGCTTTCTTT. It is translated as CASSLLVNTEAFF.

This clonotype has a handful of counts. The V gene is TRBV7-8, the J gene TRBJ1-5, with a weak D call TRBD1 (6 bases). The V gene lost 2 bases and the J gene lost 1 base, with 18 bases spanning the gap. Per the germline V gene, CDR1 is SGHVS and CDR2 is FQNEAQ. This CDR3 has 18 amino acids. The CDR3 nucleotides are TGTGCCAGCAGCTTACGACATGGGGGGGCGCCGAGCAATCAGCCCCAGCATTTT. This translates into CASSLRHGGAPSNQPQHF.

The rearrangement joins TRBV9 to TRBJ1-2, with D possibly being TRBD1 (6 bases). Germline CDR1 and CDR2: SGDLS and YYNGEE. There are 13 residues in the CDR3. V lost 4 bases, J lost 6 bases, and 13 bases lay in between. Here the CDR3 reads CASSSTGSHGYTF. CDR3 coding DNA: TGTGCCAGCAGCAGCACAGGGAGCCATGGCTACACCTTC.

This clonotype was picked up many times. V gene TRBV6-2 or TRBV6-3 combines with J gene TRBJ2-2; 8 bases fit TRBD2. Germline V gives CDR1 MNHEY, CDR2 SVGEGT. The CDR3 covers 15 residues. V gave up 8 bases and J gave up 3 bases; unmatched junction bases: 8. Written as DNA, the CDR3 is TGTGCCAGCTCCTTGTTGCGGGAGGACACCGGGGAGCTGTTTTTT. Protein product: CASSLLREDTGELFF.

The rearrangement links TRBV5-1 to TRBJ2-5; D gene uncertain. Trimming shortened V by 5 bases and J by 1 base, and 15 bases separated the two germline ends. Germline V gene sequence: CDR1 SGHRS, CDR2 YFSETQ. The length of the CDR3 is 15 residues. CDR3 residues: CASSFRRPVQETQYF. DNA for the CDR3: TGCGCCAGCAGTTTCCGCCGCCCCGTCCAAGAGACCCAGTACTTC.

This clonotype has a count of ten or more. The chain combines TRBV7-2 with TRBJ1-1, with no clear D. CDR3 size: 11 residues. The germline CDR1 and CDR2 sequences are SGHTA and FQGNSA. Trimming left V 3 bases short and J 7 bases short, with 6 bases between. CDR3 protein: CASSLGFEAFF. CDR3 nucleotides: TGTGCCAGCAGCTTGGGGTTTGAAGCTTTCTTT. The full variable domain, its missing parts supplied by reference TRBV7-2 and TRBJ1-1, is GAGVSQSPSNKVTEKGKDVELRCDPISGHTALYWYRQSLGQGLEFLIYFQGNSAPDKSGLPSDRFSAERTGGSVSTLTIQRTQQEDSAVYLCASSLGFEAFFGQGTRLTVV.

This chain links TRBV12-3 or TRBV12-4 with TRBJ1-5, with D tentatively TRBD1 (5 bases). CDR3 length: 16 amino acids. Trimming stripped 5 bases from V and 3 bases from J, with 17 bases between. CDR3 nucleotides: TGTGCCAGCAGTCGACCGTGGGGAGGGGACAATCAGCCCCAGCATTTT. Residues: CASSRPWGGDNQPQHF.

This clonotype was seen more than once but under ten times. The genes are TRBV27 and TRBJ1-1, with D possibly matching TRBD1 (5 bases). V lost 8 bases and J 4 bases, leaving 14 bases between the germline ends. The CDR3 totals 13 residues. Germline-derived CDR1 and CDR2 are MNHEY and SMNVEV (reference sequence). DNA of the CDR3: TGTGCCAGCTCTATTGGGGCAAGCACTGAAGCTTTCTTT. Amino acids: CASSIGASTEAFF.

The chain uses TRBV14 and TRBJ2-1; D ambiguous. The CDR3 contains 14 residues. Trimming took off 3 bases at V and 5 bases at J, with 11 bases between the two ends. Germline CDR1 reads SGHDN; CDR2 reads FVKESK. The CDR3 DNA sequence: TGTGCCAGCAGCCACTGGTCGACTCACAATGAGCAGTTCTTC. Amino acid sequence: CASSHWSTHNEQFF.